A single sample is the source of the 15 T cell receptor beta chains below, sequenced in a study of PD-L1 blockade in urothelial cancer. Produced via immunoSEQ multiplex PCR; TCRdb's table is partial and in-frame only. The sample shows hundreds of clones, about 38% of them seen only once. Sequenced here: tumor tissue, sampled before atezolizumab (anti-PD-L1) treatment. The receptors shown here come from a man between 70 and 80 years old with urothelial cancer.

This clone has a handful of counts. One junction end does not reproduce the germline sequence, and a read error may be involved. V usage is TRBV6-8 and J usage is TRBJ1-4; D is unclear. CDR3 length equals 12 residues. Per germline, CDR1 MNHGY and CDR2 SAAAGT. CDR3 coding DNA: TGTACCAGCACCCTGACACGAGAAAAACTGTTTTTT. It yields the protein CTSTLTREKLFF.

The CDR3 reads CASSDLGTGDSYEQYF. The CDR3 region has the DNA TGTGCCAGTAGTGACCTCGGGACAGGCGACTCCTACGAGCAGTACTTC. This chain links TRBV19 with TRBJ2-7; 8 nucleotides agree with TRBD1. Germline V gives CDR1 LNHDA, CDR2 SQIVND (reference sequence). V lost 5 bases and J lost 0; bases outside the gene matches: 9. The CDR3 length is 16 residues.

The J gene is TRBJ1-1, the V gene TRBV30; D is perhaps TRBD1 (5 bases). Looked up from germline, CDR1 is GTSNPN and CDR2 is SVGIG (reference sequence). The CDR3 length is 13 residues. V shed 2 bases and J shed 2 bases, with 9 bases lying between them. DNA for the CDR3: TGTGCCTGGAGTTTCCAGGGTAACACTGAAGCTTTCTTT. It codes for CAWSFQGNTEAFF.

V is TRBV2 and J is TRBJ1-1; D is unresolved. The CDR3 is 13 residues long. The V end was cut by 2 bases, the J end by 1 base, with 5 bases between. CDR1 and CDR2 (germline): SNHLY, FYNNEI. The CDR3 spells CASSEHQNTEAFF. CDR3 DNA: TGTGCCAGCAGTGAACACCAGAACACTGAAGCTTTCTTT.

In this sample, this clone turned up a few times. This chain joins TRBV28 and TRBJ2-7; 9 bases fit TRBD2. CDR1 is MDHEN and CDR2 is SYDVKM in the germline V gene. V was clipped by 7 bases and J by 2 bases; unmatched bases: 12. This CDR3 spans 16 amino acids. In DNA form, the CDR3 reads TGTGCCAGCAAGGGGTCTAGTAGCGGGAGCGCCTACGAGCAGTACTTC. Translated: CASKGSSSGSAYEQYF.

This clone was seen only a few times. The CDR3 sequence: CGTQVLNTEAFF. CDR3 nucleotide sequence: TGTGGGACACAGGTCCTGAACACTGAAGCTTTCTTT. The chain has TRBV28 and TRBJ1-1; a possible D gene is TRBD1 (5 bases). Per the germline V gene, CDR1 is MDHEN and CDR2 is SYDVKM. There are 12 residues in the CDR3.

The rearrangement joins TRBV7-5 to TRBJ1-4; TRBD1 was called by the table and not checked on the DNA. TRBV7-5 is a documented pseudogene. The CDR3 extends over 15 amino acids. The CDR3 bases are TGTGCCAGCAGCTTTGGGGCGGTCATGAATGAAAAACTGTTTTTT. It translates to CASSFGAVMNEKLFF.

The CDR3 reads CASSFPKQGAQEKLFF. CDR3 DNA sequence: TGTGCCAGCAGTTTTCCCAAACAGGGGGCGCAAGAAAAACTGTTTTTT. The V and J genes are TRBV28 and TRBJ1-4, with 9 bases lining up with TRBD1. V shed 3 bases, J shed 8 bases, and the junction held 10 bases outside the gene matches. The CDR3 extends over 16 amino acids. The germline V gene encodes CDR1 MDHEN and CDR2 SYDVKM.

J is TRBJ2-2 and V is TRBV9; TRBD1 might be the D (6 bases). V lost 4 bases and J 5 bases, leaving 12 bases between the germline ends. The CDR3 runs 14 residues. From germline, CDR1 is SGDLS and CDR2 YYNGEE. The CDR3 protein is CASSPSGTTGELFF. CDR3 nucleotide sequence: TGTGCCAGCAGCCCCTCCGGGACAACCGGGGAGCTGTTTTTT.

The DNA for the CDR3 is TGTGCCAGTAGTCCCATGTACGGGGACAGGGGTTTTAGTGCCGGGGAGCTGTTTTTT. This sequence encodes CASSPMYGDRGFSAGELFF. The chain has TRBV19 and TRBJ2-2; 10 nucleotides line up with TRBD1. V lost 5 bases to trimming and J lost 6 bases; unmatched junction nucleotides: 18. CDR1 is LNHDA and CDR2 is SQIVND in the germline V gene (reference sequence). The CDR3 is 19 amino acids. Full variable domain (missing parts from reference TRBV19 and TRBJ2-2): DGGITQSPKYLFRKEGQNVTLSCEQNLNHDAMYWYRQDPGQGLRLIYYSQIVNDFQKGDIAEGYSVSREKKESFPLTVTSAQKNPTAFYLCASSPMYGDRGFSAGELFFGEGSRLTVL.

In the case of this clone: Relative to the germline gene, one junction end is altered; a read error may explain this. The chain joins TRBV6-8 to TRBJ2-2; a possible D gene is TRBD2 (6 bases). The CDR3 totals 15 residues. CDR1 is MNHGY, CDR2 SAAAGT, per germline. DNA for the CDR3: TGTGCCAGTATGAAACCGGGGGAATACACCGAGGAGCTGTTTTTT. This translates into CASMKPGEYTEELFF.

DNA of the CDR3: TGTGCCAGTAGTATACGCCCATTAGCCAAAAACATTCAGTACTTC. As protein: CASSIRPLAKNIQYF. The chain is built from TRBV19 and TRBJ2-4; no firm D call. This CDR3 is 15 amino acids long. Germline V gene data show CDR1 as LNHDA and CDR2 as SQIVND (reference sequence). The germline V and J ends were trimmed by 2 bases and 0 bases, with 8 bases remaining between them.

The CDR3 reads CASSPPVATGELFF. CDR3 nucleotides: TGTGCCAGCTCACCACCAGTCGCAACAGGGGAGCTGTTTTTT. V usage is TRBV18 and J usage is TRBJ2-2, with D unresolved. Trimming removed 0 bases at V and 8 bases at J, with 10 bases between. Germline V gene lookup returns CDR1 KGHSH and CDR2 LQKENI. This CDR3 contains 14 residues.

The chain has TRBV4-1 and TRBJ2-7; 10 bases line up with TRBD2. Germline V gives CDR1 MGHRA, CDR2 YSYEKL. The J segment lost 5 bases and the V segment lost 0 bases, leaving 4 bases of the junction unmatched. The length of the CDR3 is 15 residues. DNA of the CDR3: TGCGCCAGCAGCCAAGATAGGCTAGCGGGGGACGAGCAGTACTTC. Its translation: CASSQDRLAGDEQYF.

The J gene is TRBJ2-5, the V gene TRBV11-3, with D tentatively TRBD1 or TRBD2 (5 bases each). The CDR3 length is 14 residues. Per germline, CDR1 SGHNT and CDR2 YENEEA. The V gene lost 4 bases and the J gene lost 1 base, with 10 bases spanning the gap. CDR3 bases: TGTGCCAGCAGCTATTCCGGGACCCAAGAGACCCAGTACTTC. Amino acids: CASSYSGTQETQYF.